Below, one TCR beta chain is given with its context. Trimming removed 10 bases at V and 1 base at J, with 10 bases between. The CDR3 is 12 amino acids. This table comes from immunoSEQ multiplex PCR, and its TCRdb copy is limited to in-frame clones, with some not included. The sample has 75,000 to 100,000 clones, 70% to 90% seen once. This specimen comes from a study of T cell responses to AZD1222 COVID-19 vaccine. Study-wide context: Researchers grouped second doses given at about 4 or about 12 weeks into one pool.

The sequence derives from an adult in good health. J is TRBJ1-1 and V is TRBV12-3 or TRBV12-4, with no clear D. The source was peripheral blood, collected on day 0 of AZD1222 vaccination. CDR3 nucleotides: TGTGCCACCACCGGGGAGAACACTGAAGCTTTCTTT. Its translation is CATTGENTEAFF.